One TCR beta chain is described in this entry. Antigen unknown. The data belong to a study of blood T cells in healthy people across ages. Primers used in a second PCR of roughly 7 to 12 cycles were a sample-barcoded 5' primer and a J-beta primer mix. TCRdb analysed the 5' RACE reads with MiXCR anew, one entry per CDR3 protein. The sample includes around 520,000 distinct CDR3 sequences, about 27% of them seen just once. Germline loops: CDR1 SEHNR, CDR2 FQNEAQ (reference sequence). The CDR3 consists of 13 residues. Between the trimmed V and J ends, which lost 8 bases and 4 bases, there was a span of 14 bases. Study-wide points: Long-lived and aged donors differed, with more naive CD4+ cells and higher diversity in the long-lived.

This sample was also put to use in a study of T cells of mothers and their children. That source reports: Related mother-child pairs shared slightly more overlap than unrelated pairs, but the difference was non-significant.

This clonotype originated in a boy under 10 years old in good health. The rearrangement joins TRBV7-9 to TRBJ1-1, with D tentatively TRBD1 (6 bases). The specimen was blood. The chain's CDR3 is CASVGGWGTEAFF. The CDR3, as DNA: TGTGCCAGCGTTGGGGGCTGGGGCACTGAAGCTTTCTTT. Full variable domain (remainder filled in from reference TRBV7-9 and TRBJ1-1): DTGVSQNPRHKITKRGQNVTFRCDPISEHNRLYWYRQTLGQGPEFLTYFQNEAQLEKSRLLSDRFSAERPKGSFSTLEIQRTEQGDSAMYLCASVGGWGTEAFFGQGTRLTVV.